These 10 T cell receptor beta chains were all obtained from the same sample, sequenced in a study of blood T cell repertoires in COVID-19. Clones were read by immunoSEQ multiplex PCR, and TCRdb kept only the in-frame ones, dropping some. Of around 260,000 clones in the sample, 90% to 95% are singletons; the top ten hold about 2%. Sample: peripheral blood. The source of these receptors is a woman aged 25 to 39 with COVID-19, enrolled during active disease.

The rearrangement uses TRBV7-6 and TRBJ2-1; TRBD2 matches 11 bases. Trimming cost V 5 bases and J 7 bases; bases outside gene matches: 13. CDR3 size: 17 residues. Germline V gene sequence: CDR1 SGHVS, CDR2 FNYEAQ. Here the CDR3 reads CASSPLAGGPIGNEQFF. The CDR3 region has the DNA TGTGCCAGCAGCCCATTAGCGGGAGGGCCCATTGGAAATGAGCAGTTCTTC.

The CDR3 DNA reads TGTGCCAGCAGTAGAGGGTCTGAAGCTTTCTTT. Protein sequence: CASSRGSEAFF. The chain links TRBV6-5 to TRBJ1-1; no reliable D call. Germline-derived CDR1 and CDR2 are MNHEY and SVGAGI. The CDR3 is 11 residues long. V lost 5 bases to trimming and J lost 6 bases, with 7 bases between them.

The CDR3, as DNA: TGTGCCAGCAGCCGAGGACTAGATCCATACGAGCAGTACTTC. It yields the protein CASSRGLDPYEQYF. The rearrangement uses TRBV5-4 and TRBJ2-7; 7 bases map to TRBD2. The J segment lost 4 bases and the V segment lost 4 bases, leaving 8 bases of the junction unmatched. CDR1 SGHNT and CDR2 YYREEE come from the germline V gene (reference sequence). CDR3 length: 14 residues.

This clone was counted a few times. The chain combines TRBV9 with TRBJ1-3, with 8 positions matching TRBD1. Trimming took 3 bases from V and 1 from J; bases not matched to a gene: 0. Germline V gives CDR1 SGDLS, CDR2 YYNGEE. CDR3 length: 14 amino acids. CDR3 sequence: CASSGTGSGNTIYF. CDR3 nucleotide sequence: TGTGCCAGCAGCGGGACAGGGTCTGGAAACACCATATATTTT.

CDR3 bases: TGTGCCAGTGGCAGGGGAGCGAACACTGAAGCTTTCTTT. This sequence encodes CASGRGANTEAFF. The V and J genes are TRBV19 and TRBJ1-1; possible D gene TRBD1, 6 bases. CDR1 is LNHDA, CDR2 SQIVND, per germline (reference sequence). Trimming took 8 bases from V and 1 from J, leaving 11 bases between them. The CDR3 runs to 13 residues.

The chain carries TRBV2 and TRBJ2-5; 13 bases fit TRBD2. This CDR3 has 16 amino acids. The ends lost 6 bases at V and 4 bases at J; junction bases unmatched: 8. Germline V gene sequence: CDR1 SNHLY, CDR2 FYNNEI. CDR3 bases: TGTGCCAGCAGGCTGTGGACTAGCGGGAGTAGAGAGACCCAGTACTTC. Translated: CASRLWTSGSRETQYF.

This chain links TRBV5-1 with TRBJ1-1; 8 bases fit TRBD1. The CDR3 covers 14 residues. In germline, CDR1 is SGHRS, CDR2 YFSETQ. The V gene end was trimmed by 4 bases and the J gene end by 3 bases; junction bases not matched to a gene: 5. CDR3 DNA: TGCGCCAGCAGCCGACAGGGGTTGGACACTGAAGCTTTCTTT. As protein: CASSRQGLDTEAFF. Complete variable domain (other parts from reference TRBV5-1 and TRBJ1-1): KAGVTQTPRYLIKTRGQQVTLSCSPISGHRSVSWYQQTPGQGLQFLFEYFSETQRNKGNFPGRFSGRQFSNSRSEMNVSTLELGDSALYLCASSRQGLDTEAFFGQGTRLTVV.

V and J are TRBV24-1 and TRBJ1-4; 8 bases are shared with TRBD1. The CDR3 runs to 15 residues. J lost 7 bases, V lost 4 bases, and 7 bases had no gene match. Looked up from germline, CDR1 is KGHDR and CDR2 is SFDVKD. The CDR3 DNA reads TGTGCCACCAGTGAGCCTGGACAGGGAGGTGAAAAACTGTTTTTT. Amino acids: CATSEPGQGGEKLFF.

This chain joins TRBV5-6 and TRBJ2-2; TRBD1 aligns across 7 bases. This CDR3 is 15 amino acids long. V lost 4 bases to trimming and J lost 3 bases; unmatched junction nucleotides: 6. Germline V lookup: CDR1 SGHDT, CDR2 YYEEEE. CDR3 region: CASSLGQDYTGELFF. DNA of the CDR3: TGTGCCAGCAGCCTAGGACAGGACTACACCGGGGAGCTGTTTTTT.

DNA of the CDR3: TGTGCCAGCACTCTTCTAGCGGGAGGTGGGGGGAATGAGCAGTTCTTC. It yields the protein CASTLLAGGGGNEQFF. This rearrangement joins TRBV2 to TRBJ2-1; 11 positions match TRBD2. The germline gives CDR1 SNHLY, CDR2 FYNNEI. The V and J ends lost 7 bases and 7 bases, in that order; junction bases with no gene match: 12. The CDR3 is made up of 16 amino acids.